This passage covers 24 T cell receptor beta chains from one sample sequenced in a study of PD-L1 blockade in urothelial cancer. TCRdb's copy holds only in-frame clones and misses some; the assay was immunoSEQ multiplex PCR. The data contain approximately 100,000 clones, approximately 86% of them singletons. The material sequenced was PBMCs, taken around atezolizumab (anti-PD-L1) treatment. These receptors were obtained from a man over 45 with urothelial cancer.

J is TRBJ1-4 and V is TRBV2; D may be TRBD1 (6 bases). Looked up from germline, CDR1 is SNHLY and CDR2 is FYNNEI. V was pared by 2 bases and J by 7 bases, with 14 bases between. The CDR3 is 15 residues long. CDR3 residues: CASSESVQGFEKLFF. The DNA of the CDR3 is TGTGCCAGCAGTGAATCGGTGCAGGGGTTTGAAAAACTGTTTTTT.

The rearrangement links TRBV25-1 to TRBJ1-5, with a possible D match to TRBD1 (6 bases). Deletions cut 4 bases from V and 2 bases from J, with 15 bases between. The V gene's germline CDR1 is MGHDK and CDR2 SYGVNS. The CDR3 contains 16 residues. Written as DNA, the CDR3 is TGTGCCAGCAGTGCCGGGAAGGGGGTCGGCAATCAGCCCCAGCATTTT. Residues: CASSAGKGVGNQPQHF.

The sample holds a few counts of this clone. CDR3 amino acids: CAWAGVDVTKLFF. The DNA of the CDR3 is TGTGCCTGGGCAGGGGTGGATGTGACGAAACTGTTTTTT. The chain joins TRBV30 to TRBJ1-4; TRBD1 is a possible D gene (6 bases). This CDR3 is 13 amino acids long. Germline V gene lookup returns CDR1 GTSNPN and CDR2 SVGIG (reference sequence). Deletions cut 5 bases from V and 11 bases from J, with 18 bases between.

The CDR3 DNA reads TGTGCCAGCAGTCCGGGACGGGCGGCAGGGGCTGGCTACACCTTC. Translating it yields CASSPGRAAGAGYTF. The rearrangement links TRBV27 to TRBJ1-2; TRBD1 is a possible D gene (6 bases). This CDR3 spans 15 amino acids. The germline V and J ends were trimmed by 5 bases and 7 bases, with 20 bases remaining between them. Germline V gene data show CDR1 as MNHEY and CDR2 as SMNVEV (reference sequence).

The chain couples TRBV30 to TRBJ2-3; D unresolved. Germline values: CDR1 GTSNPN, CDR2 SVGIG (reference sequence). Trimming left V 2 bases short and J 3 bases short, with 6 bases between. This CDR3 has 12 amino acids. This CDR3 is CAWSSSTDTQYF. The DNA of the CDR3 is TGTGCCTGGAGTTCGAGTACAGATACGCAGTATTTT.

The V call is TRBV5-1, the J call TRBJ2-3; D not resolved. The CDR3 has 15 residues. Germline CDR1 and CDR2: SGHRS and YFSETQ. Trimming left V 1 base short and J 0 bases short, with 9 bases between. CDR3 in amino acids: CASSLQLTSTDTQYF. The CDR3 bases are TGCGCCAGCAGCTTGCAGCTGACTAGCACAGATACGCAGTATTTT.

This chain links TRBV28 with TRBJ2-7, with D possibly TRBD2 on 5 matching bases. The V and J ends lost 8 bases and 0 bases respectively, with 14 bases between them. The CDR3 contains 14 residues. Germline values: CDR1 MDHEN, CDR2 SYDVKM. The CDR3 bases are TGTGCCAGCCAGAGCGGAGCGCCCTCCTACGAGCAGTACTTC. Residues: CASQSGAPSYEQYF.

CDR3 sequence reads: CASMGLLAREQFF. As DNA, the CDR3 is TGTGCCAGTATGGGACTACTAGCCCGTGAGCAGTTCTTC. V gene TRBV19 combines with J gene TRBJ2-1; 7 positions agree with TRBD2. The V segment lost 7 bases and the J segment 9 bases; nucleotides outside the gene matches: 9. There are 13 residues in the CDR3. CDR1 and CDR2 from the germline V gene are LNHDA and SQIVND (reference sequence).

Only one count was recorded for this clone. The chain recombines TRBV7-9 with TRBJ2-1, with TRBD2 matching over 10 bases. J gave up 4 bases and V 7 bases, and 7 bases lay outside the gene matches. Germline values: CDR1 SEHNR, CDR2 FQNEAQ (reference sequence). The CDR3 totals 15 residues. CDR3 nucleotide sequence: TGTGCCAGCACAATCGGGACTAGCGCTTACAATGAGCAGTTCTTC. It translates to CASTIGTSAYNEQFF.

In the case of this clone: A junction boundary mismatches the germline segment, possibly from a read error. The J gene is TRBJ2-1, the V gene TRBV2; maybe TRBD2 (5 bases). The CDR3 sequence is 14 residues long. Germline CDR1 is SNHLY and CDR2 is FYNNEI. The CDR3, as DNA: TGTGCCAGCAGTGAAACTAGATCCTCCAATGAGCAGTTCTTC. The encoded protein is CASSETRSSNEQFF.

The rearrangement joins TRBV6-1 to TRBJ2-4; possibly TRBD2 for D (6 bases). The CDR3 contains 14 residues. Germline-derived CDR1 and CDR2 are MNHNS and SASEGT. Trimming left V 5 bases short and J 9 bases short, with 17 bases between. CDR3 sequence: CASSRFSGEGIQYF. The CDR3 bases are TGTGCCAGCAGTAGATTTAGCGGAGAAGGCATTCAGTACTTC.

J is TRBJ1-5 and V is TRBV6-5; 9 bases are a match to TRBD1. CDR1 and CDR2 (germline): MNHEY, SVGAGI. The J segment lost 5 bases and the V segment lost 5 bases, leaving 7 bases of the junction unmatched. CDR3 length: 15 amino acids. The CDR3 loop reads CASSQDRGLYQPQHF. Written as DNA, the CDR3 is TGTGCCAGCAGTCAGGACAGGGGCCTTTATCAGCCCCAGCATTTT.

The rearrangement joins TRBV12-2 to TRBJ2-5; the table's TRBD2 call for D was not verified on the DNA. TRBV12-2 is an annotated pseudogene. This CDR3 spans 16 amino acids. In DNA, the CDR3 is TGTGCAAGTCGACCGACTAGCGGGAAGTTGGAAGAGACCCAGTACTTC. Translated: CASRPTSGKLEETQYF.

V gene TRBV6-5 combines with J gene TRBJ1-4, with D possibly matching TRBD1 (5 bases). The V gene lost 6 bases and the J gene lost 7 bases, with 15 bases spanning the gap. This CDR3 has 14 residues. In germline, CDR1 is MNHEY, CDR2 SVGAGI. The DNA of the CDR3 is TGTGCCAGCAGACAGGCAGGACCCCCTGAAAAACTGTTTTTT. Translating gives CASRQAGPPEKLFF.

V is TRBV28 and J is TRBJ2-5, with 7 bases that match TRBD1. Germline CDR1 reads MDHEN; CDR2 reads SYDVKM. The ends lost 6 bases at V and 4 bases at J; junction bases unmatched: 11. The CDR3 totals 15 residues. The CDR3 DNA reads TGTGCCAGCAGCAACCGCCGGGACAGCCTAGAGACCCAGTACTTC. This sequence encodes CASSNRRDSLETQYF.

V and J are TRBV11-3 and TRBJ1-2, with TRBD1 identical over 8 bases. CDR3 length: 17 residues. The V gene's germline CDR1 is SGHNT and CDR2 YENEEA. After removal of 5 bases from V and 5 bases from J, the junction contained 16 bases not matched to a gene. The CDR3 reads CASSPRTRQGNWYGYTF. In DNA, the CDR3 is TGTGCCAGCAGCCCCCGGACAAGACAGGGGAATTGGTATGGCTACACCTTC.

The rearrangement links TRBV18 to TRBJ1-2; D is possibly TRBD1 (5 bases). Trimming took 3 bases from V and 2 from J, leaving 7 bases between them. CDR1 is KGHSH and CDR2 is LQKENI in the germline V gene. This CDR3 has 13 residues. The CDR3 protein is CASSPDINYGYTF. Here the CDR3 DNA reads TGTGCCAGCTCACCGGACATAAACTATGGCTACACCTTC.

The chain joins TRBV18 to TRBJ2-2; 9 nucleotides align to TRBD2. Per the germline V gene, CDR1 is KGHSH and CDR2 is LQKENI. Germline trimming cut 1 base from V and 4 bases from J; bases unmatched to any gene: 7. The CDR3 runs to 17 residues. The CDR3 nucleotides are TGTGCCAGCTCACCACTAGCGGGAGCGTCCAGCACCGGGGAGCTGTTTTTT. It codes for CASSPLAGASSTGELFF.

V is TRBV7-6 and J is TRBJ2-1, with TRBD2 identical over 10 bases. From germline, CDR1 is SGHVS and CDR2 FNYEAQ. This CDR3 is 16 amino acids long. J was trimmed by 4 bases and V by 5 bases; bases with no gene match: 8. DNA of the CDR3: TGTGCCAGCAGCCCCCTAGCGGGAGTTGGGTACAATGAGCAGTTCTTC. Amino acids: CASSPLAGVGYNEQFF.

The V call is TRBV18, the J call TRBJ2-2; D might be TRBD1 (5 bases). V was shortened by 6 bases and J by 6 bases, with 11 bases between the two germline ends. The CDR3 has 13 amino acids. CDR1 is KGHSH, CDR2 LQKENI, per germline. The CDR3 region has the DNA TGTGCCAGCTCCGATCAGGGTTCCGGGGAGCTGTTTTTT. Translation: CASSDQGSGELFF.

J is TRBJ1-1 and V is TRBV27; D might be TRBD1 (5 bases). CDR1 MNHEY and CDR2 SMNVEV come from the germline V gene (reference sequence). Trimming shortened V by 2 bases and J by 5 bases, and 12 bases separated the two germline ends. This CDR3 region has 14 residues. The DNA of the CDR3 is TGTGCCAGCAGTTTAAGGCAGGGCTGGACTGAAGCTTTCTTT. This gives the protein CASSLRQGWTEAFF.

The chain recombines TRBV11-2 with TRBJ2-7; 12 bases match TRBD1. Unmatched junction bases numbered 9, after V lost 5 bases and J lost 7 bases. This CDR3 is 15 amino acids long. In germline, CDR1 is SGHAT, CDR2 FQNNGV. The CDR3 DNA is TGTGCCAGCAGCGCCTGGGACAGGGGGCCTGGGGAGCAGTACTTC. Translating it yields CASSAWDRGPGEQYF. Full variable domain (rest looked up from reference TRBV11-2 and TRBJ2-7): EAGVAQSPRYKIIEKRQSVAFWCNPISGHATLYWYQQILGQGPKLLIQFQNNGVVDDSQLPKDRFSAERLKGVDSTLKIQPAKLEDSAVYLCASSAWDRGPGEQYFGPGTRLTVT.

J is TRBJ2-7 and V is TRBV7-3; 7 bases are a match to TRBD2. The CDR3 covers 13 residues. CDR1 and CDR2 (germline): SGHTA, FQGTGA. V was clipped by 8 bases and J by 1 base; unmatched bases: 5. CDR3 DNA: TGTGCCAGCGGGGTAGCGGGTTCCTACGAGCAGTACTTC. Translated: CASGVAGSYEQYF. Combining the CDR3 with reference TRBV7-3 and TRBJ2-7 gives the whole variable domain GAGVSQTPSNKVTEKGKYVELRCDPISGHTALYWYRQSLGQGPEFLIYFQGTGAADDSGLPNDRFFAVRPEGSVSTLKIQRTERGDSAVYLCASGVAGSYEQYFGPGTRLTVT.

The chain joins TRBV9 to TRBJ2-3; a possible D gene is TRBD2 (5 bases). The CDR3 spans 14 residues. The ends were cut back, 4 bases at V and 1 base at J, with 10 bases in the middle. Per germline, CDR1 SGDLS and CDR2 YYNGEE. This CDR3 reads CASSSRTGTDTQYF. The DNA for the CDR3 is TGTGCCAGCAGCTCCAGGACTGGCACAGATACGCAGTATTTT.